This record concerns one T cell receptor beta chain sequence. This clonotype has more than one count but fewer than ten. Its specific antigen is unknown. The input lacks base qualities; no much larger clone sits a single base away. The data were taken from a study of T-cell memory formation after mild COVID-19 (dated by TCRdb to the early 2020s). Concerning the study at large: TCR sequence clusters from the two donors were largely donor specific. In a couple of donors, T-cell clones that expanded and contracted after mild COVID-19 were followed by sequencing TCRalpha and TCRbeta repertoires longitudinally. The cohort comprised two young, previously healthy adult volunteers, one female and one male. Study-wide conclusions, independent of this receptor: The study covered only a couple of mild cases, and larger cohorts including severe cases with pre-infection samples were considered necessary. The detection of some responding clones in pre-infection memory suggests that pre-existing cross-reactive memory T cells joined the SARS-CoV-2 response. Contracting CD4+ clones were found mainly in CM and EM memory subsets, while CD8+ clones were enriched in EMRA. Clones that contracted from day 15 to 85 showed balanced CD4/CD8 phenotypes, whereas a second wave of clones that expanded from day 15 to 37 leaned towards CD4+. The second-wave clones that peaked on day 37 were not confirmed to be SARS-CoV-2 specific.

PBMCs were isolated by Ficoll-Paque density gradient centrifugation. TCRdb lists the instrument as Illumina NovaSeq 6000. TCRalpha and TCRbeta cDNA libraries were constructed by 5'RACE with constant-segment primers, with sample barcodes and unique molecular identifiers being introduced. RNA was extracted from every sample with Trizol reagent. Amplification of the libraries took two PCR steps, and the second step added a second sample barcode plus Illumina TruSeq adapters. Sequencing of libraries was performed on an Illumina NovaSeq with 2 x 150 bp paired-end reads. The study's own analysis went as follows. The reads were demultiplexed and collapsed into UMI-guided consensus sequences using migec v1.2.7. With mixcr v2.1.11, UMI consensuses were aligned to TRA and TRB V and J templates and assembled into clonotypes. A clonotype was counted as expanded or contracted only if both edgeR and NoisET called the change significant, with noise models trained on biological replicates. For edgeR calls, the thresholds were a false discovery rate-adjusted p below 0.01 and a log2 fold-change of 1. As an exploratory analysis of dynamics, PCA with hierarchical clustering was applied to max-normalized trajectories of the 1000 most abundant clonotypes. Separately sequenced CD4+ and CD8+ repertoires were used to assign the CD4 or CD8 phenotype of responding clones. The raw public data were reprocessed by TCRdb itself: fastp quality trimming at Q25, MiXCR clonotype calling, in-frame beta chains only. Each record represents a unique CDR3 protein, reported with the most common genes and DNA among its rows. V and J calls and clone size were set by TCRdb, not the authors. For this sample the table gives over 12,000 distinct CDR3 sequences, of which approximately 20% were detected only once. Around 45% of the sample belongs to the ten largest clones.

The germline V gene (reference sequence) sets CDR1 to DFQATT and CDR2 to SNEGSKA. Cut back by 0 bases and 5 bases, the V and J ends lie 17 bases apart. The CDR3 runs 16 residues from the cysteine to the phenylalanine. The CDR3 DNA has 48 bases and is translated from base 1. The receptor chain draws on TRBV20-1 and TRBJ1-5; the D gene is perhaps TRBD1, on 6 matching bases. This TCR came from an adult woman who had mild COVID-19 (a few samples of this study predate the infection). The sample titles of this study are shuffled in the database, so cell type and time point are left out; the donor was told from shared clones. The specimen sequenced was PBMCs or a T cell subset sorted from them (not recorded which). The encoded CDR3 is CSAREENGQFHQPQHF. The nucleotide sequence is TGCAGTGCTAGAGAGGAGAACGGACAGTTTCATCAGCCCCAGCATTTT.